A single sample is the source of the 15 T cell receptor beta chains below, sequenced in a study of blood T cell repertoires in COVID-19 (dated by TCRdb to between 2020 and 2021). Library preparation was by the immunoSEQ multiplex PCR assay. As stored in TCRdb, this immuneACCESS dataset retains in-frame rearrangements with V and J assigned. A fraction of the clones does not appear; measured against another copy, unresolved V genes explain less than half of the discrepancy, and the remainder lacks a known reason. Counted in this sample were 250,000 to 300,000 clones; 75% to 90% of them appeared once. The top ten constitute around 4.5% of the sample. The sequencing sample was made of peripheral blood. These receptors originate from a man in his fifties or sixties who had recovered from COVID-19.

This chain joins TRBV5-4 and TRBJ1-6; TRBD1 is a possible D gene (6 bases). Trimming removed 4 bases at V and 10 bases at J, with 12 bases between. The CDR3 length is 13 residues. CDR1 and CDR2 (germline): SGHNT, YYREEE (reference sequence). CDR3 nucleotide sequence: TGTGCCAGCAGCCCGTCACAGGGCTCACCCCTCCACTTT. Translation: CASSPSQGSPLHF.

The V and J genes are TRBV19 and TRBJ2-1; 7 bases are a match to TRBD2. The germline CDR1 and CDR2 sequences are LNHDA and SQIVND (reference sequence). The CDR3 contains 17 residues. V dropped 6 bases and J dropped 2; count of bases not matched to a gene: 13. Written as DNA, the CDR3 is TGTGCCAGTAGCCTCCAGGTCCAGCGGGGAACCTACAATGAGCAGTTCTTC. Its protein product is CASSLQVQRGTYNEQFF.

The chain has TRBV6-6 and TRBJ2-5; D may be TRBD2 (6 bases). CDR1 and CDR2 (germline): MNHNY, SVGAGI (reference sequence). The CDR3 is 15 residues long. The V gene lost 0 bases and the J gene lost 1 base, with 9 bases spanning the gap. Written as DNA, the CDR3 is TGTGCCAGCAGTTACTCCCGGGAGTTCCAAGAGACCCAGTACTTC. Translated: CASSYSREFQETQYF.

This clone was detected a few times. V gene TRBV5-6 combines with J gene TRBJ1-2; 9 positions agree with TRBD1. The CDR3 length is 13 residues. Trimming took 3 bases from V and 7 from J; bases not matched to a gene: 4. CDR1 and CDR2 from the germline V gene are SGHDT and YYEEEE. In DNA, the CDR3 is TGTGCCAGCAGCTGGACAGGGGAGACTGGCTACACCTTC. This encodes CASSWTGETGYTF.

The rearrangement joins TRBV7-9 to TRBJ2-7; 7 bases line up with TRBD2. The J call may be wrong; the DNA end is better matched by TRBJ2-1. CDR3 length: 14 residues. Germline loops: CDR1 SEHNR, CDR2 FQNEAQ (reference sequence). This CDR3 reads CATSREAGVDEQFF. CDR3 bases: TGTGCTACCTCCCGGGAGGCTGGGGTAGATGAGCAGTTCTTC.

The chain recombines TRBV7-8 with TRBJ1-6; D gene unclear. The CDR3 spans 16 residues. CDR1 is SGHVS and CDR2 is FQNEAQ in the germline V gene. The ends were cut back, 5 bases at V and 5 bases at J, with 16 bases in the middle. The CDR3 nucleotides are TGTGCCAGCAGCGTGTCCTTCCTAAGAAATAATTCACCCCTCCACTTT. This sequence encodes CASSVSFLRNNSPLHF.

This chain connects TRBV29-1 to TRBJ1-2; TRBD1 matches 7 bases. CDR3 size: 15 residues. V lost 0 bases, J lost 4 bases, and 8 bases stayed unmatched. CDR1 SQVTM and CDR2 ANQGSEA come from the germline V gene. The DNA of the CDR3 is TGCAGCGTTGAAGATCGTCAGGGGGGTGGCTATGGCTACACCTTC. Encoded protein: CSVEDRQGGGYGYTF.

This chain links TRBV10-3 with TRBJ1-2; 10 bases fit TRBD1. The V gene's germline CDR1 is ENHRY and CDR2 SYGVKD. V lost 4 bases to trimming and J lost 4 bases; unmatched junction nucleotides: 6. The CDR3 totals 15 residues. The CDR3, as DNA: TGTGCCATCAGTGGCCGGGACAGGGGTTCCTATGGCTACACCTTC. Protein product: CAISGRDRGSYGYTF.

CDR3 region: CASSRGASGSDTQYF. The DNA for the CDR3 is TGCGCCAGCAGCCGGGGGGCTAGCGGGAGTGATACGCAGTATTTT. This chain connects TRBV5-1 to TRBJ2-3, with 10 bases fitting TRBD2. Germline CDR1 reads SGHRS; CDR2 reads YFSETQ. The J segment lost 6 bases and the V segment lost 4 bases, leaving 8 bases of the junction unmatched. CDR3 length: 15 residues.

The genes are TRBV9 and TRBJ2-3, with TRBD2 matching over 14 bases. Germline V lookup: CDR1 SGDLS, CDR2 YYNGEE. The CDR3 covers 18 residues. J lost 3 bases, V lost 4 bases, and 10 bases had no gene match. The CDR3 region has the DNA TGTGCCAGCAGCCCAAGGACTAGCGGGGGGATAGGAACAGATACGCAGTATTTT. Its translation: CASSPRTSGGIGTDTQYF. The full variable domain, completed using reference TRBV9 and TRBJ2-3, is DSGVTQTPKHLITATGQRVTLRCSPRSGDLSVYWYQQSLDQGLQFLIQYYNGEERAKGNILERFSAQQFPDLHSELNLSSLELGDSALYFCASSPRTSGGIGTDTQYFGPGTRLTVL.

This chain links TRBV10-3 with TRBJ1-2; D may be TRBD1 (6 bases). The germline V and J ends were trimmed by 4 bases and 2 bases, with 11 bases remaining between them. CDR1 is ENHRY, CDR2 SYGVKD, per germline. This CDR3 comprises 14 residues. CDR3 amino acids: CAISGGGRNYGYTF. CDR3 in DNA: TGTGCCATCAGTGGGGGGGGCAGAAACTATGGCTACACCTTC.

Only a few counts were recorded for this clone. This chain uses TRBV11-2 with TRBJ1-6; 7 bases match TRBD1. The germline V gene encodes CDR1 SGHAT and CDR2 FQNNGV. CDR3 length: 13 residues. J gave up 6 bases and V 4 bases, and 0 bases lay outside the gene matches. CDR3 loop: CASSSGGNSPLHF. The CDR3 coding sequence is TGTGCCAGCAGCTCAGGGGGTAATTCACCCCTCCACTTT.

The chain couples TRBV20-1 to TRBJ2-3; D uncertain. The CDR3 length is 11 residues. The germline V and J ends were trimmed by 5 bases and 6 bases, with 9 bases remaining between them. CDR1 is DFQATT and CDR2 is SNEGSKA in the germline V gene (reference sequence). Here the CDR3 DNA reads TGCAGTGCTTATCCAGGCGATACGCAGTATTTT. It yields the protein CSAYPGDTQYF.

The V gene is TRBV5-4, the J gene TRBJ2-1, with 7 bases aligning to TRBD2. The CDR3 contains 15 residues. V shed 0 bases and J 6 bases; nucleotides not matched to a gene: 6. Looked up from germline, CDR1 is SGHNT and CDR2 is YYREEE (reference sequence). The CDR3 loop reads CASSLGRERRNEQFF. CDR3 DNA sequence: TGTGCCAGCAGCTTGGGGCGGGAGCGTCGCAATGAGCAGTTCTTC.

This clone was counted only a few times. The genes are TRBV18 and TRBJ1-4; no definite D call. V was cut by 3 bases and J by 7 bases, with 12 bases left in between. This CDR3 has 14 residues. Looked up from germline, CDR1 is KGHSH and CDR2 is LQKENI. CDR3 protein: CASSPTGKFEKLFF. The CDR3 bases are TGTGCCAGCTCACCGACGGGAAAATTTGAAAAACTGTTTTTT.